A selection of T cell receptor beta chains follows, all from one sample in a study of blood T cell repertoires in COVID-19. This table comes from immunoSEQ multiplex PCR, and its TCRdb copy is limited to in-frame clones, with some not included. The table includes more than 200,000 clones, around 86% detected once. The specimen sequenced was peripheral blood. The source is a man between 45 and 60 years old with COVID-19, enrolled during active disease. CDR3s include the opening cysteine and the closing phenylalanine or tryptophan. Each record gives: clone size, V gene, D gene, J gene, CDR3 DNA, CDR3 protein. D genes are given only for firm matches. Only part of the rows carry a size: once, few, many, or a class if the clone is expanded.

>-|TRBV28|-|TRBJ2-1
TGTGCCAGCAGCCTGACTGCGAGCTCCTACAATGAGCAGTTCTTC
CASSLTASSYNEQFF
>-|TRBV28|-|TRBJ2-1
TGTGCCAGCAGTCCCCGAGGGGAGCAGTTCTTC
CASSPRGEQFF
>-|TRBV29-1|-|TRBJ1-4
TGCAGCGTTGTGGGGAGGACCGATGAAAAACTGTTTTTT
CSVVGRTDEKLFF
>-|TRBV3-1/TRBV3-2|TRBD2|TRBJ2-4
TGTGCCAGCAGCCAAGGGGAGGGAAGCAAAAACATTCAGTACTTC
CASSQGEGSKNIQYF
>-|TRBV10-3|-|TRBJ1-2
TGTGCCACCCACAGGGAAGAGGAGTATGGCTACACCTTC
CATHREEEYGYTF
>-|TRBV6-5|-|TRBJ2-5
TGTGCCAGCAGTTACGGGGCTAGCGCCATTGCTGAGACCCAGTACTTC
CASSYGASAIAETQYF
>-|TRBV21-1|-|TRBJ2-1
TGTGCCAGCAGCAAATACCGAGTACCTTACAATGAGCAGTTCTTC
CASSKYRVPYNEQFF
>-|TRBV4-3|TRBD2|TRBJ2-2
TGCGCCAGCTCCCTAGCGGGGGGTCCCACCGGGGAGCTGTTTTTT
CASSLAGGPTGELFF
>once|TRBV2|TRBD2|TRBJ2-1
TGTGCCAGCAGGGCGGGGGGTTTGGTTGAGTTCTTC
CASRAGGLVEFF
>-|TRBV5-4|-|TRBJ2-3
TGTGCCAGCAGCTTGGCGGGAGTCACAGATACGCAGTATTTT
CASSLAGVTDTQYF
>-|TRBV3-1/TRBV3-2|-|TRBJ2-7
TGTGCCAGCAGCCAAGTAGGGGTTCGACAGCTCTCCTACGAGCAGTACTTC
CASSQVGVRQLSYEQYF
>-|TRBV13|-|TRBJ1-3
TGTGCCAGCAGCCTCCGCCCCCCGGCTGGAAACACCATATATTTT
CASSLRPPAGNTIYF
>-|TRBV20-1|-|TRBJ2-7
TGCAGTGCTAGTGGGGACACTAACTACGAGCAGTACTTC
CSASGDTNYEQYF
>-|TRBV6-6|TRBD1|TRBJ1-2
TGTGCCAGCAGTCGGACAGGGGAGGATGGCTACACCTTC
CASSRTGEDGYTF
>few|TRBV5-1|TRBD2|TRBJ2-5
TGCGCCAGCAGCTTGGGGCTAGCGGTTGGGTACCAAGAGACCCAGTACTTC
CASSLGLAVGYQETQYF
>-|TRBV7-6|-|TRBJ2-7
TGTGCCAGCAGCTTATCGGGGACAAAAGGGGACGAGCAGTACTTC
CASSLSGTKGDEQYF
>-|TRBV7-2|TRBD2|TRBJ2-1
TGTGCCAGCAGCTTAGCGGGGAGCGGGGGTATTCGGAATGAGCAGTTCTTC
CASSLAGSGGIRNEQFF
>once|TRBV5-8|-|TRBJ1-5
TGTGCCAGCAGCTTGGGGGGGGAACAGTTGCCCCAGCATTTT
CASSLGGEQLPQHF
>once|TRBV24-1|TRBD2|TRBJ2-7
TGTGCCAACTTAGCGGGAGGGATCCACGAGCAGTACTTC
CANLAGGIHEQYF
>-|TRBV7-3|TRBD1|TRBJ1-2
TGTGCCAGCAGCCCCCGGCAGGGGGCCTATGGCTACACCTTC
CASSPRQGAYGYTF
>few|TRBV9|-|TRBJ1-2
TGTGCCAGCAGCGCGCGGGAGGATGGCTACACCTTC
CASSAREDGYTF
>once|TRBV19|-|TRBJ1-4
TGTGCCAGTAGTATTGTGGGAGGAGGTGAAAAACTGTTTTTT
CASSIVGGGEKLFF
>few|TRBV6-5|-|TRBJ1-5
TGTGCCAGACTACAGGAAAATCAGCCCCAGCATTTT
CARLQENQPQHF
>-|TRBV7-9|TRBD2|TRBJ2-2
TGTGCCAGCAGCTTTTGGCGGGAGATGGCCGGGGAGCTGTTTTTT
CASSFWREMAGELFF
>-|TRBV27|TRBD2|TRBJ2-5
TGTGCCAGCAGCCGCATTCTTAGCGGGGGGGCGTGGATTGGGGAGACCCAGTACTTC
CASSRILSGGAWIGETQYF
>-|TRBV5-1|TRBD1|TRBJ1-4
TGCGCCAGCAGCCTCGGACAGGGCAATAATGAAAAACTGTTTTTT
CASSLGQGNNEKLFF